This is a list of T cell receptor beta chains from one sample in a study of early T cells in non-severe SARS-CoV-2 infection. Via MiXCR, TCRdb re-called the 5' RACE reads, giving one row per CDR3 protein. This sample has some 64,000 distinct CDR3 sequences; roughly 9% occur once, and the top ten carry around an eighth. This material consisted of whole blood, taken at baseline. These receptors all come from an adult who was a healthcare worker with PCR-confirmed SARS-CoV-2 infection or an uninfected control (not recorded which). CDR3s include the opening cysteine and the closing phenylalanine or tryptophan. A D gene is named only where the DNA matches it firmly. Size is stated for part of the rows, as once, few or many counts, or as a class when the clone is expanded.

size	V	D	J	CDR3	DNA
.	TRBV10-3	.	TRBJ2-7	CAISESPTANEQYF	TGTGCCATCAGTGAGTCGCCAACAGCCAACGAGCAGTACTTC
.	TRBV3-1	.	TRBJ2-7	CASSQGEYEQYF	TGTGCCAGCAGCCAAGGGGAGTACGAGCAGTACTTC
.	TRBV14	.	TRBJ2-3	CASSQLIGDTQYF	TGTGCCAGCAGCCAGTTAATCGGGGATACGCAGTATTTT
many	TRBV7-9	.	TRBJ2-7	CASSLAGGKFYSYEQYF	TGTGCCAGCAGCTTAGCCGGCGGGAAATTCTACTCCTACGAGCAGTACTTC
.	TRBV18	TRBD2	TRBJ2-1	CASSRWTSGPEQFF	TGTGCCAGCTCACGATGGACTAGCGGGCCAGAGCAGTTCTTC
many	TRBV6-1	TRBD1	TRBJ2-7	CASRQETGGTYEQYF	TGTGCCAGCAGACAGGAGACAGGGGGGACCTACGAGCAGTACTTC
.	TRBV7-3	TRBD2	TRBJ2-3	CASSLTSRLAGGVVTQYF	TGTGCCAGCAGCTTAACGTCCAGATTAGCGGGAGGGGTAGTTACGCAGTATTTT
.	TRBV5-6	.	TRBJ1-2	CASSLGLQVGYTF	TGTGCCAGCAGCTTGGGACTGCAGGTTGGCTACACCTTC
many	TRBV5-1	TRBD2	TRBJ2-7	CASSPWEGPTYEQYF	TGCGCCAGCAGCCCCTGGGAGGGGCCGACCTACGAGCAGTACTTC
few	TRBV18	.	TRBJ1-2	CASSPQVGSSPVYGYTF	TGTGCCAGCTCACCCCAAGTGGGGTCATCGCCCGTCTATGGCTACACCTTC
many	TRBV4-1	.	TRBJ2-2	CASSQDLASTGELFF	TGCGCCAGCAGCCAAGACCTAGCGTCCACCGGGGAGCTGTTTTTT
.	TRBV18	.	TRBJ2-7	CASSPSTVYEQYF	TGTGCCAGCTCACCTTCGACAGTCTACGAGCAGTACTTC
.	TRBV7-2	TRBD1	TRBJ1-5	CASNRPGQGRNQPQHF	TGTGCCAGCAACCGACCTGGACAGGGGAGGAATCAGCCCCAGCATTTT
few	TRBV24-1	TRBD1	TRBJ1-3	CATSDGRTGGAGNTIYF	TGTGCCACCAGTGACGGCCGGACAGGGGGCGCCGGAAACACCATATATTTT
.	TRBV29-1	TRBD1	TRBJ2-2	CSGSGQGASGGELFF	TGCAGCGGCTCGGGACAGGGGGCTTCTGGCGGGGAGCTGTTTTTT
.	TRBV9	.	TRBJ2-3	CASSGGNSPDTQYF	TGTGCCAGCAGCGGAGGGAATTCACCAGATACGCAGTATTTT
many	TRBV7-9	.	TRBJ2-7	CASSQIDRTYEQYF	TGTGCCAGCAGCCAAATCGACAGGACCTACGAGCAGTACTTC
few	TRBV15	.	TRBJ2-2	CATSRALSTGELFF	TGTGCCACCAGCCGGGCCCTCTCCACCGGGGAGCTGTTTTTT
.	TRBV4-2	.	TRBJ2-7	CASSQSFTDPEAARYEQYF	TGTGCCAGCAGCCAATCCTTTACGGACCCGGAGGCCGCCAGGTACGAGCAGTACTTC
.	TRBV20-1	TRBD1	TRBJ2-7	CSAEQGQGGEQYF	TGCAGTGCTGAACAGGGACAGGGTGGCGAGCAGTACTTC
.	TRBV6-6	.	TRBJ1-5	CASGADRPDQPQHF	TGTGCCAGTGGGGCCGACAGACCGGACCAGCCCCAGCATTTT
.	TRBV7-6	TRBD1	TRBJ1-6	CASSYRGLTSPLHF	TGTGCCAGCAGCTACAGGGGGCTGACTTCACCCCTCCACTTT
.	TRBV2	TRBD1	TRBJ2-7	CASRGTGGSYEQYF	TGTGCCAGCAGGGGGACAGGGGGTTCCTACGAGCAGTACTTC
few	TRBV7-6	.	TRBJ1-5	CASSSTVNQPQHF	TGTGCCAGCAGCTCTACAGTCAATCAGCCCCAGCATTTT
few	TRBV9	.	TRBJ2-4	CASSGGAKNIQYF	TGTGCCAGCAGCGGGGGAGCCAAAAACATTCAGTACTTC
many	TRBV20-1	.	TRBJ2-1	CSAPMRSYNEQFF	TGCAGTGCCCCCATGCGGTCTTACAATGAGCAGTTCTTC
many	TRBV7-9	TRBD1	TRBJ1-2	CASSWGQVSNYGYTF	TGTGCCAGCAGCTGGGGACAGGTTTCTAACTATGGCTACACCTTC
.	TRBV19	TRBD2	TRBJ2-5	CASSPAGGIQETQYF	TGTGCCAGTAGCCCAGCGGGAGGGATCCAAGAGACCCAGTACTTC
many	TRBV6-5	TRBD1	TRBJ1-2	CASSRGQGAGYGYTF	TGTGCCAGCAGTCGGGGACAGGGGGCCGGCTATGGCTACACCTTC
many	TRBV7-9	.	TRBJ2-5	CASSFGFGEGETQYF	TGTGCCAGCAGCTTCGGATTTGGGGAAGGGGAGACCCAGTACTTC
few	TRBV28	.	TRBJ1-5	CASRDGGPGNQPQHF	TGTGCCAGCAGGGACGGGGGACCCGGCAATCAGCCCCAGCATTTT
few	TRBV5-6	.	TRBJ2-3	CASSGSADTQYF	TGTGCCAGCAGCGGGTCCGCGGATACGCAGTATTTT
few	TRBV10-3	.	TRBJ1-1	CAIRVDRDTEAFF	TGTGCCATCAGAGTTGACAGAGACACTGAAGCTTTCTTT
.	TRBV7-8	.	TRBJ2-2	CASSPGWGAFWGTGELFF	TGTGCCAGCAGCCCGGGTTGGGGGGCCTTTTGGGGCACCGGGGAGCTGTTTTTT
.	TRBV4-1	TRBD1	TRBJ2-7	CASSQAGGRTTYEQYF	TGCGCCAGCAGCCAGGCAGGGGGCAGGACAACCTACGAGCAGTACTTC
few	TRBV6-5	.	TRBJ1-2	CASRLSYPYGYTF	TGTGCCAGCAGACTATCGTATCCGTATGGCTACACCTTC
few	TRBV7-6	.	TRBJ2-3	CASSLRSSDTQYF	TGTGCCAGCAGCCTACGGAGCTCAGATACGCAGTATTTT
.	TRBV19	.	TRBJ2-5	CATLGAGAKPYF	TGTGCCACCCTCGGGGCGGGCGCCAAGCCTTACTTC
few	TRBV14	TRBD2	TRBJ2-5	CASSQETSGQETQYF	TGTGCCAGCAGCCAAGAAACTAGCGGCCAAGAGACCCAGTACTTC
many	TRBV5-4	.	TRBJ2-7	CASSLASQGGYEQYF	TGTGCCAGCAGCTTGGCCTCGCAGGGTGGCTACGAGCAGTACTTC
few	TRBV7-2	.	TRBJ2-7	CASSAPGEGNDYEQYF	TGTGCCAGCAGCGCCCCAGGAGAGGGGAACGATTACGAGCAGTACTTC
many	TRBV25-1	.	TRBJ2-5	CASSEFGETQYF	TGTGCCAGCAGTGAATTTGGAGAGACCCAGTACTTC
few	TRBV5-1	.	TRBJ2-3	CASSFPGTDTQYF	TGCGCCAGCAGCTTCCCCGGCACAGATACGCAGTATTTT
many	TRBV2	.	TRBJ1-1	CATEAVRGNTEAFF	TGTGCCACCGAGGCGGTCAGGGGGAACACTGAAGCTTTCTTT
.	TRBV12-3/TRBV12-4	.	TRBJ2-7	CASSLGMYTYEQYF	TGTGCCAGCAGTTTGGGAATGTACACCTACGAGCAGTACTTC
many	TRBV11-2	TRBD2	TRBJ2-1	CASSPNRLAGRFF	TGTGCCAGCAGCCCAAACCGACTAGCGGGACGGTTCTTC
.	TRBV7-9	.	TRBJ2-2	CASSFDLASNTGELFF	TGTGCCAGCAGCTTCGACTTGGCCTCGAACACCGGGGAGCTGTTTTTT
few	TRBV7-8	.	TRBJ2-5	CASSSLGTRRDGAQYF	TGTGCCAGCAGCTCCCTGGGGACCCGCCGGGACGGGGCCCAGTACTTC
medium-sized	TRBV7-3	.	TRBJ2-1	CASSLGQGSYNEQFF	TGTGCCAGCAGCTTAGGGCAGGGATCCTACAATGAGCAGTTCTTC
many	TRBV7-3	.	TRBJ2-1	CASSSLRANEQFF	TGTGCCAGCAGCTCCTTGAGGGCCAATGAGCAGTTCTTC
.	TRBV20-1	.	TRBJ2-1	CSARAYNEQFF	TGCAGTGCTAGAGCCTACAATGAGCAGTTCTTC
many	TRBV29-1	TRBD2	TRBJ2-2	CSVEASGRWTGELFF	TGCAGCGTTGAGGCTAGCGGGAGATGGACCGGGGAGCTGTTTTTT
many	TRBV7-4	.	TRBJ2-3	CASSLAPIFTDTQYF	TGTGCCAGCAGCTTAGCCCCTATCTTCACAGATACGCAGTATTTT
.	TRBV7-2	.	TRBJ2-7	CASSLDSGEQYF	TGTGCCAGCAGCTTAGATTCCGGCGAGCAGTACTTC
few	TRBV30	TRBD1	TRBJ2-7	CAWSRDRDVHEQYF	TGTGCCTGGAGCCGGGACAGGGATGTCCACGAGCAGTACTTC